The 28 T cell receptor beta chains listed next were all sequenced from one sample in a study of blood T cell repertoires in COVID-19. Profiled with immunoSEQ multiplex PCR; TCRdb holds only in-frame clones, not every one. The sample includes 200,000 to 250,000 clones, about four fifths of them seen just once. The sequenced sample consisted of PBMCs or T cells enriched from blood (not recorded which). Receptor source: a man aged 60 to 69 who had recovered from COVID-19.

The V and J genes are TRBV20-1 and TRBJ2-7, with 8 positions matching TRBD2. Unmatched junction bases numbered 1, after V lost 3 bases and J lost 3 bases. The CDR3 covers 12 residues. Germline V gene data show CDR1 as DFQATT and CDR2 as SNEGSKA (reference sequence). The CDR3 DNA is TGCAGTGCTAGTGGGACTAGCTACGAGCAGTACTTC. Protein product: CSASGTSYEQYF.

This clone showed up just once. The chain's CDR3 is CASSLLGLAGGQGTGELFF. The DNA for the CDR3 is TGTGCCAGCAGCTTACTTGGACTAGCGGGGGGTCAGGGGACCGGGGAGCTGTTTTTT. This sequence joins TRBV7-2 and TRBJ2-2; 14 bases map to TRBD2. With 2 bases clipped from V and 5 bases from J, the junction kept 10 bases outside the gene matches. This CDR3 is built from 19 residues. Germline CDR1 and CDR2: SGHTA and FQGNSA.

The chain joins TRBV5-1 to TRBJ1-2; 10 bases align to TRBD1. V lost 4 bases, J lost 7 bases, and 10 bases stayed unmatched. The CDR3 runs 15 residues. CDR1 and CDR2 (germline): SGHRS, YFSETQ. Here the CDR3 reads CASSLGDRGFSGYTF. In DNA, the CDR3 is TGCGCCAGCAGCCTGGGGGACAGGGGCTTTTCTGGCTACACCTTC.

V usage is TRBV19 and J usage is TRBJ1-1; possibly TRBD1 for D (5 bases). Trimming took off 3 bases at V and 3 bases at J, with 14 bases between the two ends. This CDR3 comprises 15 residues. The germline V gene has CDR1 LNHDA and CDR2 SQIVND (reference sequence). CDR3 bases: TGTGCCAGTAGTATGGACATTCGGTGGGACACTGAAGCTTTCTTT. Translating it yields CASSMDIRWDTEAFF.

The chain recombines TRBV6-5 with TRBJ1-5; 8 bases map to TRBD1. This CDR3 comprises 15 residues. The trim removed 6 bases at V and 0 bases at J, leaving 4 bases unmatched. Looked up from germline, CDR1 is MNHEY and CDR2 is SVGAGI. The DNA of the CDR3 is TGTGCCAGCAGATTACAGGGGGATAGCAATCAGCCCCAGCATTTT. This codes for CASRLQGDSNQPQHF.

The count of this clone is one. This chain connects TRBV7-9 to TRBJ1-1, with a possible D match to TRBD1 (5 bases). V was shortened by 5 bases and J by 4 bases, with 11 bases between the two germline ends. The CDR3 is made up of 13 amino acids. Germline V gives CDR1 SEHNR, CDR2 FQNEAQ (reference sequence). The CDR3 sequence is CASSLTGPTEAFF. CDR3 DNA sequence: TGTGCCAGCAGCCTTACAGGCCCCACTGAAGCTTTCTTT.

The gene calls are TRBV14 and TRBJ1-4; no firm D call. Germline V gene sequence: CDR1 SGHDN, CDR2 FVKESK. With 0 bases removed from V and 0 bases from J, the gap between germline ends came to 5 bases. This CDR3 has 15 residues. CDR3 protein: CASSQDSPTNEKLFF. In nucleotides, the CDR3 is TGTGCCAGCAGCCAAGATTCTCCAACTAATGAAAAACTGTTTTTT.

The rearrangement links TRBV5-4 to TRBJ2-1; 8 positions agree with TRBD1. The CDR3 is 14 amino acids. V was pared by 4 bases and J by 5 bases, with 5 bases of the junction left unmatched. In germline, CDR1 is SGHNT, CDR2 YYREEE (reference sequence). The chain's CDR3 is CASSPGQVNNEQFF. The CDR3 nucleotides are TGTGCCAGCAGCCCGGGACAGGTGAACAATGAGCAGTTCTTC.

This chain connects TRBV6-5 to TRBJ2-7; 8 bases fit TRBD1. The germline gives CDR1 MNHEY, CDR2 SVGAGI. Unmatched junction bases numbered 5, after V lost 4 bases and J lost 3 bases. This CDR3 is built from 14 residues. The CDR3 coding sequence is TGTGCCAGCAGTTTCCTGGACAGGGTCTACGAGCAGTACTTC. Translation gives CASSFLDRVYEQYF.

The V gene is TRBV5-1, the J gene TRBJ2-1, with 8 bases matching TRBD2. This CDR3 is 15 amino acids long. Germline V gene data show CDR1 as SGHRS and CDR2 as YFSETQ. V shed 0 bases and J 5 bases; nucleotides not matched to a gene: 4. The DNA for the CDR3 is TGCGCCAGCAGCTTGGGACTAGCGAGGAACAATGAGCAGTTCTTC. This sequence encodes CASSLGLARNNEQFF.

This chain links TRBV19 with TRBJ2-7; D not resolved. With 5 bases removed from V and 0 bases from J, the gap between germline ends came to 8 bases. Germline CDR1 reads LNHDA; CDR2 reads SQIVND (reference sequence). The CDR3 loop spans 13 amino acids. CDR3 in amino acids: CASSSGSSYEQYF. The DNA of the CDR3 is TGTGCCAGTAGTTCCGGGTCCTCCTACGAGCAGTACTTC.

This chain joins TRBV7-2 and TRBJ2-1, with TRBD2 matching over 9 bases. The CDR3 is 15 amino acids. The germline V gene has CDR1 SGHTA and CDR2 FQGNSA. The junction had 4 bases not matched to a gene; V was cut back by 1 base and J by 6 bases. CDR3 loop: CASSLDSGGANEQFF. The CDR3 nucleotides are TGTGCCAGCAGCTTAGATAGCGGGGGAGCCAATGAGCAGTTCTTC.

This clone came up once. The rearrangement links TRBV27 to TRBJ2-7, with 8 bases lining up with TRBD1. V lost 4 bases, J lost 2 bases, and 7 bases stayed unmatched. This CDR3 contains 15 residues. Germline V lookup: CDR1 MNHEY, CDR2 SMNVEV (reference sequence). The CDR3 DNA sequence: TGTGCCAGCAGTTACCGGGACAGGACCCCCTACGAGCAGTACTTC. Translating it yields CASSYRDRTPYEQYF.

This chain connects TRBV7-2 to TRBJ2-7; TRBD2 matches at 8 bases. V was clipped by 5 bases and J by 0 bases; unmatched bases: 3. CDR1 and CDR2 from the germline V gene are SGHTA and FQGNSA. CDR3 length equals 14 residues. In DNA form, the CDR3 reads TGTGCCAGCAGCGTCCGGGGGGGCTCCTACGAGCAGTACTTC. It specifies CASSVRGGSYEQYF.

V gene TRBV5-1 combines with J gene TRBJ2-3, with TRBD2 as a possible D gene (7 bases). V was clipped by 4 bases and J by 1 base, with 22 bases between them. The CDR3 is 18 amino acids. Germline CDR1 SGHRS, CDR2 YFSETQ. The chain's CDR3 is CASSPSRAGAPGTDTQYF. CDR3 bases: TGCGCCAGCAGCCCATCGAGGGCGGGGGCGCCTGGCACAGATACGCAGTATTTT.

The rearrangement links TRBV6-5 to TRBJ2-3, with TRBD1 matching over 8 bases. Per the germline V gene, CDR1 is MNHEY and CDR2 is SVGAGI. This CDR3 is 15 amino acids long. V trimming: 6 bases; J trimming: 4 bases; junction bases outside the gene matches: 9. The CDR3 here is CASRMQGALADTQYF. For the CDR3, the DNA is TGTGCCAGCAGGATGCAGGGGGCTTTGGCAGATACGCAGTATTTT.

The CDR3 nucleotides read TGCGCCAGCAGCCAAGGGGACAGGGGATTGGGCACTGAAGCTTTCTTT. It translates to CASSQGDRGLGTEAFF. The V call is TRBV4-1, the J call TRBJ1-1; TRBD1 matches at 10 bases. The germline gives CDR1 MGHRA, CDR2 YSYEKL. The CDR3 sequence is 16 residues long. The V and J ends lost 1 base and 4 bases, in that order; junction bases with no gene match: 6.

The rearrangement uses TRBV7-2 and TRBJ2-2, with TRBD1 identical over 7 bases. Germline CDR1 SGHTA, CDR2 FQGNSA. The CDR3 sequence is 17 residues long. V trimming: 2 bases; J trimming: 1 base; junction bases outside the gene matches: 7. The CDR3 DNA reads TGTGCCAGCAGCTTACCCGCCGGGACAGAGAACACCGGGGAGCTGTTTTTT. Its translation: CASSLPAGTENTGELFF.

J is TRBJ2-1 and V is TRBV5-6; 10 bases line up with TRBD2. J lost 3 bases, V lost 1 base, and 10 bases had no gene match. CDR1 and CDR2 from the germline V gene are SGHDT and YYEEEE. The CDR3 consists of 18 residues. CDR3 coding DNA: TGTGCCAGCAGCTTGTTTCTAGCGGGGGCCTACTTCTACAATGAGCAGTTCTTC. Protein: CASSLFLAGAYFYNEQFF.

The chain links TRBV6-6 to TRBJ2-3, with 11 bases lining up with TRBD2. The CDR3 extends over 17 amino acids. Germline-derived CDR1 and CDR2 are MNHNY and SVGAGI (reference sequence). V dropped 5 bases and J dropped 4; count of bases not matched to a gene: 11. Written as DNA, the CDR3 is TGTGCCAGCAGTCCCACCCCTAGCGGGGGGCCCCCAGATACGCAGTATTTT. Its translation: CASSPTPSGGPPDTQYF.

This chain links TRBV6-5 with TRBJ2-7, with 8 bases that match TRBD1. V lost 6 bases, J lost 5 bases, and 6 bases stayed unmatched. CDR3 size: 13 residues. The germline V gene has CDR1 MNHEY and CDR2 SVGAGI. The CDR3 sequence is CASSRQGWDEQYF. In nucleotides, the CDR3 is TGTGCCAGCAGCCGACAGGGGTGGGACGAGCAGTACTTC.

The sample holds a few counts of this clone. This chain's CDR3 is CSVGGLAAYEQYF. DNA for the CDR3: TGCAGCGTCGGGGGACTAGCGGCCTACGAGCAGTACTTC. The rearrangement joins TRBV29-1 to TRBJ2-7; 11 nucleotides align to TRBD2. CDR1 and CDR2 from the germline V gene are SQVTM and ANQGSEA. V was pared by 6 bases and J by 2 bases, with 3 bases of the junction left unmatched. The CDR3 length is 13 residues.

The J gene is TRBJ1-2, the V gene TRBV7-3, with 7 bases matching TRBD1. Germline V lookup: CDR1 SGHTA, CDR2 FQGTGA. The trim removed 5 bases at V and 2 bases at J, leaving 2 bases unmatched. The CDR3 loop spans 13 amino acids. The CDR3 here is CASSPGQNYGYTF. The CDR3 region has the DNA TGTGCCAGCAGCCCGGGACAGAACTATGGCTACACCTTC.

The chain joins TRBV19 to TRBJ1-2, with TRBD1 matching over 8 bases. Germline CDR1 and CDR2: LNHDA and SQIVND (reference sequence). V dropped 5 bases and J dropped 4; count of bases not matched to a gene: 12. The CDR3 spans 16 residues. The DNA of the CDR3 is TGTGCCAGTAGTTCTGAAACAGGGGGAAGGCGCTATGGCTACACCTTC. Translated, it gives CASSSETGGRRYGYTF.

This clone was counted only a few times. In DNA, the CDR3 is TGTGCCAGTAAGGTCGGACAGGGCCTATCTGGAAACACCATATATTTT. Protein product: CASKVGQGLSGNTIYF. The rearrangement joins TRBV19 to TRBJ1-3, with 8 bases matching TRBD1. CDR1 is LNHDA and CDR2 is SQIVND in the germline V gene (reference sequence). The V segment lost 7 bases and the J segment 1 base; nucleotides outside the gene matches: 9. The CDR3 length is 16 residues.

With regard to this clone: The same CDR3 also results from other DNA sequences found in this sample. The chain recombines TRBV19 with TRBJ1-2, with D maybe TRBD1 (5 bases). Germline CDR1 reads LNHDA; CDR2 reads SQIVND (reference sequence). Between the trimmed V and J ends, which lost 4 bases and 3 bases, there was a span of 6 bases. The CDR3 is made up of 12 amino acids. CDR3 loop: CASSTRDYGYTF. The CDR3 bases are TGTGCCAGTAGTACCAGGGACTATGGCTACACCTTC.

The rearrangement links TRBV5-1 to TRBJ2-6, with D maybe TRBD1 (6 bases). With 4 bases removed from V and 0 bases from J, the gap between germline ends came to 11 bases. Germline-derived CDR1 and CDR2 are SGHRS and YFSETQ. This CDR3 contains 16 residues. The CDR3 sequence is CASSTRTVSGANVLTF. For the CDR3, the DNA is TGCGCCAGCAGCACCCGGACAGTCTCTGGGGCCAACGTCCTGACTTTC.

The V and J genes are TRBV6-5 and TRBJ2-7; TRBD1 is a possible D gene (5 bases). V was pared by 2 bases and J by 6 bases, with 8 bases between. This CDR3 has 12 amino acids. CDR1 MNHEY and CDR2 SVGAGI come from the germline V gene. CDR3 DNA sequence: TGTGCCAGCAGTTACACAGGCCCCGAGCAGTACTTC. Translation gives CASSYTGPEQYF.